Below are 2 T cell receptor beta chains sequenced from a single sample in a study of identical twins (dated by TCRdb to 2016 to 2017). Library method: 5' RACE. For sequencing, an Illumina HiSeq 2000 was employed. Starting from the raw public reads, TCRdb applied fastp trimming at Q25, assembled clones with MiXCR and retained in-frame beta chains. Each CDR3 protein appears once, grouped with its most common genes and DNA. Here the sample has 540,000 or so distinct CDR3 sequences; more than 20% occur a single time. 0.48% of the sample is in the top ten clones. A further study also used this sample, focusing on yellow fever vaccine responses in identical twins.

Sequencing was performed on CD4+ T cells sorted from blood. All receptors derive from a woman aged 18-35 years in good health.

The rearrangement uses TRBV6-1 and TRBJ2-7; D tentatively fits TRBD1 or TRBD2 (5 bases each). The germline V and J ends were trimmed by 6 bases and 2 bases, with 11 bases remaining between them. The CDR3 extends over 13 amino acids. Germline V gene data show CDR1 as MNHNS and CDR2 as SASEGT. CDR3 amino acids: CASRAGAAYEQYF. Written as DNA, the CDR3 is TGTGCCAGCAGGGCCGGGGCCGCCTACGAGCAGTACTTC.

This clonotype was detected a few times. The V and J genes are TRBV3-1 and TRBJ2-5; D not certain. The CDR3 runs to 14 residues. V was shortened by 1 base and J by 5 bases, with 11 bases between the two germline ends. Germline V CDR1 and CDR2: LGHDT, YNNKEL (reference sequence). CDR3 nucleotides: TGTGCCAGCAGCCAAGGGTCAGGCGGCGAGACCCAGTACTTC. It translates to CASSQGSGGETQYF.